These 5 T cell receptor beta chains originate from one sample sequenced in a study of cytomegalovirus exposure and HLA in healthy donors. The study ran its PCR with 60 Vbeta and 13 Jbeta primers. The method was immunoSEQ multiplex PCR; TCRdb's version includes in-frame clones alone and lacks a portion of them. This sample carries tens of thousands of clones, with 3% to 3.5% going to the ten biggest clones. Sequenced input: PBMCs. The receptors derive from a woman between 40 and 50 years old in good health and CMV-seropositive.

The chain uses TRBV19 and TRBJ2-7; a possible D gene is TRBD2 (5 bases). Germline assignment: CDR1 LNHDA and CDR2 SQIVND (reference sequence). This CDR3 has 10 residues. As DNA, the CDR3 is TGTCCGGACTCCAGAGACGAGCAGTACTTC. It codes for CPDSRDEQYF. Filled out from reference TRBV19 and TRBJ2-7, the complete variable domain reads DGGITQSPKYLFRKEGQNVTLSCEQNLNHDAMYWYRQDPGQGLRLIYYSQIVNDFQKGDIAEGYSVSREKKESFPLTVTSAQKNPTAFYLCPDSRDEQYFGPGTRLTVT.

V usage is TRBV15 and J usage is TRBJ1-5, with 7 bases identical to TRBD1. Trimming took 5 bases from V and 0 from J; bases not matched to a gene: 10. The CDR3 extends over 17 amino acids. Germline values: CDR1 LNHNV, CDR2 YYDKDF (reference sequence). CDR3 DNA sequence: TGTGCCACCAGCGGCCGGGACAGCTCCTTTAGCAATCAGCCCCAGCATTTT. Translating it yields CATSGRDSSFSNQPQHF. The whole variable domain, remainder taken from reference TRBV15 and TRBJ1-5, is DAMVIQNPRYQVTQFGKPVTLSCSQTLNHNVMYWYQQKSSQAPKLLFHYYDKDFNNEADTPDNFQSRRPNTSFCFLDIRSPGLGDTAMYLCATSGRDSSFSNQPQHFGDGTRLSIL.

This chain uses TRBV5-6 with TRBJ2-5, with D possibly being TRBD2 (6 bases). The J call may be mistaken, given a closer DNA end match to TRBJ2-7. This CDR3 has 14 residues. Germline values: CDR1 SGHDT, CDR2 YYEEEE. The CDR3 region has the DNA TGTGCCAGCAGCTCCTTAGCGGTTGCCTACGAGCAGTACTTC. Encoded protein: CASSSLAVAYEQYF.

V usage is TRBV18 and J usage is TRBJ1-1; no firm D call. The germline V and J ends were trimmed by 5 bases and 0 bases, with 10 bases remaining between them. Germline values: CDR1 KGHSH, CDR2 LQKENI. This CDR3 is built from 14 residues. CDR3 amino acids: CASSETFMNTEAFF. Written as DNA, the CDR3 is TGTGCCAGCTCAGAGACATTCATGAACACTGAAGCTTTCTTT. Together with reference TRBV18 and TRBJ1-1, the CDR3 gives the full variable domain: NAGVMQNPRHLVRRRGQEARLRCSPMKGHSHVYWYRQLPEEGLKFMVYLQKENIIDESGMPKERFSAEFPKEGPSILRIQQVVRGDSAAYFCASSETFMNTEAFFGQGTRLTVV.

J is TRBJ1-4 and V is TRBV4-2, with a weak D call TRBD1 (5 bases). The germline CDR1 and CDR2 sequences are LGHNA and YNFKEQ. Deletions cut 0 bases from V and 1 base from J, with 12 bases between. CDR3 length: 17 residues. DNA of the CDR3: TGTGCCAGCAGCCAAGATGTTCCGGGGGGAACTAATGAAAAACTGTTTTTT. Amino acid sequence: CASSQDVPGGTNEKLFF.